Below, 14 T cell receptor beta chains from the same sample are listed, as sequenced in a study of T cells in Graves' hyperthyroidism and ophthalmopathy. The CDR3 regions of TCR beta were amplified from RNA transcripts. The TCR CDR3 first-round RT-PCR relied on the HTBI primer set. TCRdb redid the calling of the multiplex PCR reads with MiXCR, one entry per CDR3 protein. The repertoire holds about 740,000 distinct CDR3 sequences, with about 14% as singletons. Material: blood. All receptors come from a woman aged 18-30 years with Graves' hyperthyroidism.

This clonotype was seen ten or more times. The V and J genes are TRBV7-9 and TRBJ2-1; 11 bases are a match to TRBD2. This CDR3 region has 18 residues. Trimming cost V 3 bases and J 7 bases; bases outside gene matches: 14. In germline, CDR1 is SEHNR, CDR2 FQNEAQ (reference sequence). CDR3 nucleotide sequence: TGTGCCAGCAGCTTTGGATTCCGGCTAGCGGGAGGATGGAATGAGCAGTTCTTC. This codes for CASSFGFRLAGGWNEQFF. Together with reference TRBV7-9 and TRBJ2-1, the CDR3 gives the full variable domain: DTGVSQNPRHKITKRGQNVTFRCDPISEHNRLYWYRQTLGQGPEFLTYFQNEAQLEKSRLLSDRFSAERPKGSFSTLEIQRTEQGDSAMYLCASSFGFRLAGGWNEQFFGPGTRLTVL.

This clonotype was seen a few times. This rearrangement joins TRBV7-2 to TRBJ1-5; the D gene is possibly TRBD1 (5 bases). CDR1 and CDR2 from the germline V gene are SGHTA and FQGNSA. The CDR3 sequence is 17 residues long. V was shortened by 2 bases and J by 1 base, with 15 bases between the two germline ends. The CDR3 spells CASSLIFGAGSNQPQHF. In DNA, the CDR3 is TGTGCCAGCAGCTTAATATTCGGGGCCGGGAGCAATCAGCCCCAGCATTTT.

This clonotype was picked up a small number of times. The J gene is TRBJ2-5, the V gene TRBV10-2, with 10 bases that match TRBD1. The germline V gene has CDR1 WSHSY and CDR2 SAAADI. The CDR3 has 16 amino acids. Losses at the gene ends were 6 bases for V and 9 bases for J; bases not matched to a gene: 16. CDR3 nucleotides: TGCGCCAGCAGATTGGGAGGGACAGGGGCATACCGAGCCCAGTACTTC. This codes for CASRLGGTGAYRAQYF.

This clonotype was recorded a few times. The chain is built from TRBV18 and TRBJ2-6; perhaps TRBD1 as D (5 bases). The CDR3 covers 18 residues. Germline V gene data show CDR1 as KGHSH and CDR2 as LQKENI. The V end lost 3 bases, the J end lost 0 bases, and 15 bases lay between the germline ends. CDR3 sequence reads: CASSPRKYQGSGANVLTF. CDR3 in DNA: TGTGCCAGCTCACCTCGCAAATACCAGGGCTCTGGGGCCAACGTCCTGACTTTC.

In the case of this clonotype: The conserved closing phenylalanine or tryptophan is absent in this CDR3, likely reflecting a read error. This chain links TRBV27 with TRBJ2-5; D call uncertain. CDR3 length: 14 amino acids. The V end was cut by 6 bases, the J end by 1 base, with 12 bases between. Germline CDR1 and CDR2: MNHEY and SMNVEV (reference sequence). CDR3 DNA: TGTGCCAGCAGGCCCCTAGGGTTCCAAGAGACCCAGTACCTC. Protein sequence: CASRPLGFQETQYL.

In its sample, this clonotype was seen many times. CDR3 sequence (DNA): TGTGCCAGCAGCCTCGGGGTAGGGCTCCGCTACGAGCAGTACTTC. Its translation is CASSLGVGLRYEQYF. The V and J genes are TRBV7-6 and TRBJ2-7; the D gene is possibly TRBD2 (5 bases). V was trimmed by 5 bases and J by 3 bases, leaving 17 bases between them. The CDR3 runs to 15 residues. Germline CDR1 is SGHVS and CDR2 is FNYEAQ.

This rearrangement joins TRBV11-2 to TRBJ2-2; maybe TRBD1 (7 bases). In germline, CDR1 is SGHAT, CDR2 FQNNGV. The length of the CDR3 is 18 residues. V was clipped by 2 bases and J by 3 bases, with 19 bases between them. The CDR3 DNA follows: TGTGCCAGCAGCTTATATATCGAGGCAGGGGGGCACACCGGGGAGCTGTTTTTT. Amino acids: CASSLYIEAGGHTGELFF.

This clonotype was found many times. This sequence joins TRBV28 and TRBJ2-1; D possibly corresponds to TRBD2 (7 bases). With 8 bases removed from V and 7 bases from J, the gap between germline ends came to 21 bases. Germline assignment: CDR1 MDHEN and CDR2 SYDVKM. CDR3 length equals 15 residues. The CDR3 reads CASRPVGRGWNEQFF. The CDR3 bases are TGTGCCAGCCGCCCCGTGGGGAGGGGGTGGAATGAGCAGTTCTTC.

In its sample, this clonotype was seen many times. CDR3 sequence reads: CASSPLTVNYGYTF. The CDR3 DNA reads as TGTGCCAGCTCACCACTTACGGTGAACTATGGCTACACCTTC. This chain links TRBV18 with TRBJ1-2, with D hard to call. CDR3 length: 14 amino acids. Trimming shortened V by 1 base and J by 2 bases, and 8 bases separated the two germline ends. Germline CDR1 and CDR2: KGHSH and LQKENI.

Only a few counts were recorded for this clonotype. The chain couples TRBV29-1 to TRBJ2-5, with 9 bases identical to TRBD1. The ends lost 6 bases at V and 4 bases at J; junction bases unmatched: 3. Per the germline V gene, CDR1 is SQVTM and CDR2 is ANQGSEA. The CDR3 has 12 amino acids. The CDR3 loop reads CSVPGQGETQYF. The CDR3 DNA reads TGCAGCGTACCGGGACAGGGAGAGACCCAGTACTTC.

The chain couples TRBV6-1 to TRBJ2-7, with D tentatively TRBD2 (6 bases). The V gene's germline CDR1 is MNHNS and CDR2 SASEGT. Trimming removed 7 bases from V and 2 bases from J, with 15 bases in between. This CDR3 is 14 amino acids long. The CDR3 is CASNPRDSTYEQYF. CDR3 coding DNA: TGTGCCAGCAATCCCCGGGACTCTACCTACGAGCAGTACTTC.

Many counts were recorded for this clonotype. The chain is built from TRBV11-2 and TRBJ1-2, with D hard to call. CDR1 is SGHAT and CDR2 is FQNNGV in the germline V gene. The CDR3 loop spans 12 amino acids. Deletions cut 5 bases from V and 7 bases from J, with 11 bases between. CDR3 coding DNA: TGTGCCAGCAGCCTCTCCGGTGGTGGCTACACCTTC. Protein sequence: CASSLSGGGYTF.

This clonotype came up many times. V usage is TRBV3-1 and J usage is TRBJ2-1; possibly TRBD2 for D (6 bases). Trimming shortened V by 2 bases and J by 1 base, and 15 bases separated the two germline ends. This CDR3 has 17 residues. Germline V CDR1 and CDR2: LGHDT, YNNKEL (reference sequence). As DNA, the CDR3 is TGTGCCAGCAGCCAATTGAGCGTAGCGGTTTCCTACAATGAGCAGTTCTTC. It codes for CASSQLSVAVSYNEQFF.

CDR3: CSAEDRDSNQPQHF. CDR3 DNA: TGCAGTGCTGAGGACAGGGACAGCAATCAGCCCCAGCATTTT. The chain combines TRBV20-1 with TRBJ1-5, with TRBD1 matching 8 bases. The CDR3 has 14 residues. In germline, CDR1 is DFQATT, CDR2 SNEGSKA (reference sequence). Germline trimming cut 5 bases from V and 1 base from J; bases unmatched to any gene: 4.